The 13 T cell receptor beta chains presented below share a single source sample, sequenced in a study of cytomegalovirus exposure and HLA in healthy donors. Primers: 60 Vbeta forward and 13 Jbeta reverse. The data were produced by immunoSEQ multiplex PCR, yet TCRdb's version contains in-frame clones alone and is incomplete. The sample has 190,000 or so clones, roughly 80% seen once. Sequences were obtained from PBMCs. These receptors originate from a man aged 50-59 years in good health and CMV-seronegative.

V is TRBV9 and J is TRBJ2-7, with TRBD2 matching over 7 bases. Per the germline V gene, CDR1 is SGDLS and CDR2 is YYNGEE. The CDR3 runs to 15 residues. With V trimmed by 3 bases and J by 0 bases, 6 bases remained unmatched. Written as DNA, the CDR3 is TGTGCCAGCAGCGGGGGGAGGGGACCCTCCTACGAGCAGTACTTC. This gives the protein CASSGGRGPSYEQYF.

This clone was seen once. This sequence joins TRBV7-2 and TRBJ2-1; 11 positions match TRBD2. In germline, CDR1 is SGHTA, CDR2 FQGNSA. The trim removed 6 bases at V and 7 bases at J, leaving 8 bases unmatched. The length of the CDR3 is 15 residues. CDR3 residues: CASRPGTSGLNEQFF. The CDR3 DNA reads as TGTGCCAGCAGGCCGGGGACTAGCGGTCTGAATGAGCAGTTCTTC. Full variable domain (rest looked up from reference TRBV7-2 and TRBJ2-1): GAGVSQSPSNKVTEKGKDVELRCDPISGHTALYWYRQSLGQGLEFLIYFQGNSAPDKSGLPSDRFSAERTGGSVSTLTIQRTQQEDSAVYLCASRPGTSGLNEQFFGPGTRLTVL.

This clone was observed a few times. V is TRBV7-6 and J is TRBJ1-1; TRBD1 aligns across 7 bases. Per germline, CDR1 SGHVS and CDR2 FNYEAQ. Germline trimming cut 5 bases from V and 7 bases from J; bases unmatched to any gene: 13. This CDR3 is built from 15 residues. Here the CDR3 reads CASSPGQPGTNEAFF. CDR3 sequence (DNA): TGTGCCAGCAGCCCGGGACAGCCCGGCACTAATGAAGCTTTCTTT.

This chain connects TRBV19 to TRBJ2-3; unclear D gene. V was shortened by 6 bases and J by 4 bases, with 20 bases between the two germline ends. There are 16 residues in the CDR3. CDR1 and CDR2 (germline): LNHDA, SQIVND (reference sequence). The CDR3 DNA sequence: TGTGCCAGTAGCCCCTTTCTGACAAGGTTGCCAGATACGCAGTATTTT. It specifies CASSPFLTRLPDTQYF.

This chain links TRBV4-1 with TRBJ2-1; weak D call: TRBD2 (6 bases). CDR3 size: 15 residues. Per the germline V gene, CDR1 is MGHRA and CDR2 is YSYEKL. V lost 4 bases and J 6 bases, leaving 16 bases between the germline ends. CDR3 sequence (DNA): TGCGCCAGCAGCCCAACCGGGACTTTCCTCAATGAGCAGTTCTTC. It specifies CASSPTGTFLNEQFF.

J is TRBJ2-5 and V is TRBV5-1; 10 positions match TRBD2. The closer fit of TRBJ2-7 to the DNA end suggests the J call may be wrong. Germline loops: CDR1 SGHRS, CDR2 YFSETQ. This CDR3 is built from 14 residues. In DNA form, the CDR3 reads TGCGCCAGCAGCTCCAGGACTAGCGGATACGAGCAGTACTTC. It yields the protein CASSSRTSGYEQYF.

The chain couples TRBV30 to TRBJ1-5, with D unresolved. The CDR3 is made up of 13 amino acids. The germline V gene has CDR1 GTSNPN and CDR2 SVGIG (reference sequence). V dropped 1 base and J dropped 3 bases, with 7 bases sitting between them. The CDR3 nucleotides read TGTGCCTGGAGTGGAGGAGACAATCAGCCCCAGCATTTT. Translated: CAWSGGDNQPQHF. Full variable domain (outside the CDR3, taken from reference TRBV30 and TRBJ1-5): SQTIHQWPATLVQPVGSPLSLECTVEGTSNPNLYWYRQAAGRGLQLLFYSVGIGQISSEVPQNLSASRPQDRQFILSSKKLLLSDSGFYLCAWSGGDNQPQHFGDGTRLSIL.

The chain links TRBV5-6 to TRBJ2-2; TRBD1 matches 7 bases. CDR1 SGHDT and CDR2 YYEEEE come from the germline V gene. The CDR3 has 16 amino acids. After removal of 4 bases from V and 1 base from J, the junction contained 7 bases not matched to a gene. The CDR3 coding sequence is TGTGCCAGCAGCCATTCCAGGACAGGGAACACCGGGGAGCTGTTTTTT. Its protein is CASSHSRTGNTGELFF. The entire variable domain, with the rest obtained from reference TRBV5-6 and TRBJ2-2, is as follows: DAGVTQSPTHLIKTRGQQVTLRCSPKSGHDTVSWYQQALGQGPQFIFQYYEEEERQRGNFPDRFSGHQFPNYSSELNVNALLLGDSALYLCASSHSRTGNTGELFFGEGSRLTVL.

The V call is TRBV10-3, the J call TRBJ2-1; TRBD1 agrees at 7 bases. V was pared by 10 bases and J by 5 bases, with 14 bases of the junction left unmatched. This CDR3 spans 15 amino acids. Germline V gene lookup returns CDR1 ENHRY and CDR2 SYGVKD. CDR3 DNA: TGTGCCACGCGCATTTCCGGGACAGATAACAATGAGCAGTTCTTC. This encodes CATRISGTDNNEQFF.

CDR3 in amino acids: CASSVEQNPTYEQYF. DNA for the CDR3: TGTGCCAGCAGCGTAGAACAGAACCCTACCTACGAGCAGTACTTC. J is TRBJ2-7 and V is TRBV9; D not certain. Trimming cost V 0 bases and J 2 bases, with 12 bases left between them. Germline V CDR1 and CDR2: SGDLS, YYNGEE. The CDR3 is 15 amino acids.

The chain has TRBV4-3 and TRBJ2-1, with 9 bases matching TRBD1. J was trimmed by 10 bases and V by 0 bases; bases with no gene match: 10. The CDR3 is 16 amino acids. Germline V gene lookup returns CDR1 LGHNA and CDR2 YSLEER. The CDR3 is CASSQDRGTGLNEQFF. The CDR3 nucleotides are TGCGCCAGCAGCCAAGATCGGGGGACAGGGTTAAACGAGCAGTTCTTC.

The V call is TRBV28, the J call TRBJ1-4; D ambiguous. The CDR3 is made up of 16 amino acids. V lost 6 bases to trimming and J lost 7 bases, with 21 bases between them. Germline V gene data show CDR1 as MDHEN and CDR2 as SYDVKM. This CDR3 is CASSPPAAGTGEKLFF. The CDR3, as DNA: TGTGCCAGCAGCCCCCCCGCAGCTGGAACGGGTGAAAAACTGTTTTTT.

This sequence joins TRBV6-4 and TRBJ2-3; 7 bases align to TRBD2. Germline V gene data show CDR1 as MRHNA and CDR2 as SNTAGT. V trimming: 5 bases; J trimming: 0 bases; junction bases outside the gene matches: 11. The CDR3 extends over 17 amino acids. The CDR3 sequence: CASSYTLADPSTDTQYF. CDR3 sequence (DNA): TGTGCCAGCAGTTATACCCTAGCGGACCCTAGCACAGATACGCAGTATTTT.